The next 3 T cell receptor beta chains were all read from a single sample in a study of T cell responses to AZD1222 COVID-19 vaccine. Data came from immunoSEQ multiplex PCR; TCRdb stores just in-frame clones and leaves some out. The table has under 150,000 clones, around nine tenths seen once. The sample in question was peripheral blood, obtained on day 0 of AZD1222 vaccination. All receptors come from an adult in good health.

The chain employs TRBV3-1 (or the pseudogene TRBV3-2) and TRBJ1-2; TRBD1 is a possible D gene (5 bases). CDR1 and CDR2 (germline): LGHDT, YNNKEL (reference sequence). V lost 4 bases and J 4 bases, leaving 13 bases between the germline ends. There are 14 residues in the CDR3. The CDR3 here is CASSLEGAAYGYTF. As DNA, the CDR3 is TGTGCCAGCAGCCTGGAAGGGGCCGCCTATGGCTACACCTTC.

The chain recombines TRBV9 with TRBJ2-2; no firm D call. Germline assignment: CDR1 SGDLS and CDR2 YYNGEE. The CDR3 runs to 14 residues. V shed 0 bases and J shed 3 bases, with 6 bases lying between them. Here the CDR3 reads CASSVGDHTGELFF. Written as DNA, the CDR3 is TGTGCCAGCAGCGTAGGAGACCACACCGGGGAGCTGTTTTTT. Supplemented by reference TRBV9 and TRBJ2-2, the full variable domain reads DSGVTQTPKHLITATGQRVTLRCSPRSGDLSVYWYQQSLDQGLQFLIQYYNGEERAKGNILERFSAQQFPDLHSELNLSSLELGDSALYFCASSVGDHTGELFFGEGSRLTVL.

DNA for the CDR3: TGTGCCAGCAGCAGGGGGGGGAACTATGGCTACACCTTC. Its translation: CASSRGGNYGYTF. The V and J genes are TRBV6-4 and TRBJ1-2; 7 positions match TRBD1. The V gene end was trimmed by 6 bases and the J gene end by 2 bases; junction bases not matched to a gene: 3. This CDR3 is built from 13 residues. Looked up from germline, CDR1 is MRHNA and CDR2 is SNTAGT.